These T cell receptor beta chains were read from a single sample in a study of blood T cell repertoires in COVID-19. Method: immunoSEQ multiplex PCR; TCRdb's copy keeps in-frame clones and lacks some. The sample contains 200,000 to 250,000 clones, 84% of which appear only once. The material sequenced was peripheral blood. Receptors originate from a woman aged 50 to 60 with active or convalescent COVID-19. The CDR3 runs from the conserved cysteine through the conserved F or W. Fields, in order: clone size, D gene, CDR3 length, J gene, V gene, CDR3 DNA, CDR3 protein. The D gene is left open where the match is weak. Clone size is stated in some rows and not others, as once, few, many or a class when expanded.

NA,NA,18,TRBJ1-2,TRBV5-1,TGCGCCAGCAGCTTGGAGGGTTTGGGCGGACTCCTTAACTATGGCTACACCTTC,CASSLEGLGGLLNYGYTF
NA,TRBD1,15,TRBJ1-1,TRBV3-1/TRBV3-2,TGTGCCAGCAGCGCCCGGGACAGGGGGAACACTGAAGCTTTCTTT,CASSARDRGNTEAFF
NA,NA,12,TRBJ1-1,TRBV28,TGTGCCAGCAGTTTCGGCGGTTCTGAAGCTTTCTTT,CASSFGGSEAFF
once,TRBD2,14,TRBJ2-7,TRBV7-2,TGTGCCAGCAGCCTCTGGACTAGCGGCTACGAGCAGTACTTC,CASSLWTSGYEQYF
NA,NA,13,TRBJ1-4,TRBV2,TGTGCCAGCAGCAGGGATCGGAGTGAAAAACTGTTTTTT,CASSRDRSEKLFF
NA,TRBD2,15,TRBJ2-5,TRBV7-6,TGTGCCAGCAGCTTTGGTGGACTAGCTTGGGAGACCCAGTACTTC,CASSFGGLAWETQYF
NA,TRBD1,13,TRBJ1-2,TRBV29-1,TGCAGCGCCACTGACGAGGGGGCCGGTGGCTACACCTTC,CSATDEGAGGYTF
NA,TRBD2,20,TRBJ2-2,TRBV5-5,TGTGCCAGCAGCTTAAGACCCGGACTAGCGGGAGGAGCGAACACCGGGGAGCTGTTTTTT,CASSLRPGLAGGANTGELFF
NA,TRBD2,16,TRBJ2-3,TRBV7-3,TGTGCCAGCAGCTTACTTGGGACTAGCGTGACAGATACGCAGTATTTT,CASSLLGTSVTDTQYF
NA,TRBD1,16,TRBJ1-4,TRBV5-1,TGCGCCAGCAGCTTGGCAGGGGGGAGCAATAATGAAAAACTGTTTTTT,CASSLAGGSNNEKLFF
few,NA,16,TRBJ1-6,TRBV28,TGTGCCAGCAGTCCCCTCGGGTGGACAGCTAATTCACCCCTCCACTTT,CASSPLGWTANSPLHF
NA,NA,13,TRBJ1-1,TRBV18,TGTGCCAGCTCACCTAATGCAGGAGGTGAAGCTTTCTTT,CASSPNAGGEAFF
NA,NA,13,TRBJ1-2,TRBV6-5,TGTGCCAGCAAGAGGGCTTCGAACTATGGCTACACCTTC,CASKRASNYGYTF
NA,NA,12,TRBJ1-2,TRBV15,TGTGCCACCACAGTAGACAGGCGCAGCTACACCTTC,CATTVDRRSYTF
NA,NA,15,TRBJ1-4,TRBV28,TGTGCCAGTACGGCCCTCGACAGGACTAATGAAAAACTGTTTTTT,CASTALDRTNEKLFF
NA,NA,13,TRBJ1-1,TRBV19,TGTGCCAGTAGCCAGGGGCCGGGAACTGAAGCTTTCTTT,CASSQGPGTEAFF
once,NA,17,TRBJ2-3,TRBV7-6,TGTGCCAGCAGCCGCGGGGTAGGGGTAGGGGGCACAGATACGCAGTATTTT,CASSRGVGVGGTDTQYF
NA,TRBD1,13,TRBJ1-5,TRBV2,TGTGCCAGCAGTACAGGGGGTGGTCAGCCCCAGCATTTT,CASSTGGGQPQHF
NA,NA,15,TRBJ1-2,TRBV20-1,TGCAGTGCTAGTCCTTGGGGCCAGGGTAATGATGGCTACACCTTC,CSASPWGQGNDGYTF
NA,TRBD2,16,TRBJ2-1,TRBV28,TGTGCCAGCAGTCCCCTCTCTAGCGGATCCTACAATGAGCAGTTCTTC,CASSPLSSGSYNEQFF
NA,NA,14,TRBJ1-4,TRBV9,TGTGCCAGCAGTGGACGCCCGGGAACTGAAAAACTGTTTTTT,CASSGRPGTEKLFF
NA,NA,13,TRBJ1-6,TRBV5-6,TGTGCCAGCAGTCGGGTGGATAATTCACCCCTCCACTTT,CASSRVDNSPLHF
NA,TRBD2,18,TRBJ2-5,TRBV7-6,TGTGCCAGCAGCCTGGGACTAGCGGGGGCCCGCAACCAAGAGACCCAGTACTTC,CASSLGLAGARNQETQYF
NA,NA,15,TRBJ2-3,TRBV7-9,TGTGCCAGCAGCTTCGGAACAGGGAGCACAGATACGCAGTATTTT,CASSFGTGSTDTQYF
few,NA,16,TRBJ2-1,TRBV6-5,TGTGCCAGCAGTTCCCCGGCCAGGGGACCCTACAATGAGCAGTTCTTC,CASSSPARGPYNEQFF
NA,TRBD1,15,TRBJ1-1,TRBV19,TGTGCCAGTAGTATAGGGCCCGGGACAGGGGCTGAAGCTTTCTTT,CASSIGPGTGAEAFF
NA,TRBD2,15,TRBJ2-2,TRBV6-5,TGTGCCAGTATACCGGGACTACCGAACACCGGGGAGCTGTTTTTT,CASIPGLPNTGELFF
NA,TRBD2,17,TRBJ2-1,TRBV28,TGTGCCAGCATTACCGGGACTAGCGGGGGTGTATGGAATGAGCAGTTCTTC,CASITGTSGGVWNEQFF
NA,NA,13,TRBJ1-2,TRBV2,TGTGCCAGCAGTCCTGACAGTAACTATGGCTACACCTTC,CASSPDSNYGYTF
few,NA,16,TRBJ1-5,TRBV19,TGTGCCAGTAGTATAGTGGGGGGGGTTGGCAATCAGCCCCAGCATTTT,CASSIVGGVGNQPQHF